The 18 T cell receptor beta chains below come from one sample, sequenced in a study of T cells after yellow fever vaccination (dated by TCRdb to about 2019). Library method: 5' RACE. The sequencer was an Illumina NovaSeq 6000. The public sequencing data were trimmed at Q25 with fastp and processed into clonotypes with MiXCR by TCRdb, which kept only in-frame beta chains. When rows share a CDR3 protein, they turn into one entry using the most common DNA and genes. Present in this sample are about 320,000 distinct CDR3 sequences, 3.5% to 5% of which were seen just once. The top ten clones comprise roughly 19% of the sample. The treatment or condition label here, explained by the study, means: live attenuated yellow fever vaccine strain. The sample in question was PBMCs, obtained 15 days after the yellow fever booster vaccination. All receptors derive from a man between 18 and 29 years old who received the YFV17D yellow fever vaccine.

This clonotype was observed a few times. This chain connects TRBV3-1 to TRBJ2-2; D may correspond to TRBD1 or TRBD2 (7 bases each). Germline CDR1 is LGHDT and CDR2 is YNNKEL (reference sequence). The CDR3 has 15 residues. V was pared by 4 bases and J by 8 bases, with 17 bases between. CDR3 sequence: CASSPLAEGAGELFF. The CDR3 nucleotides read TGTGCCAGCAGCCCCCTAGCGGAGGGGGCGGGGGAGCTGTTTTTT.

The rearrangement uses TRBV10-3 and TRBJ1-5; D is possibly TRBD1 (6 bases). Germline V CDR1 and CDR2: ENHRY, SYGVKD. CDR3 length: 14 residues. The V gene lost 8 bases and the J gene lost 4 bases, with 15 bases spanning the gap. The CDR3 sequence is CAISQPGANQPQHF. Here the CDR3 DNA reads TGTGCCATCTCGCAACCGGGGGCAAATCAGCCCCAGCATTTT.

This clonotype was counted ten times or more. This sequence joins TRBV7-2 and TRBJ1-4, with a weak D call TRBD1 (6 bases). Germline CDR1 is SGHTA and CDR2 is FQGNSA. The CDR3 totals 18 residues. V was pared by 5 bases and J by 0 bases, with 19 bases between. The CDR3 protein is CASSPRLRGTATNEKLFF. The DNA for the CDR3 is TGTGCCAGCAGCCCCCGTTTAAGGGGGACTGCAACTAATGAAAAACTGTTTTTT.

This chain joins TRBV28 and TRBJ1-4; D is unresolved. CDR1 is MDHEN and CDR2 is SYDVKM in the germline V gene. The CDR3 has 12 residues. Trimming left V 6 bases short and J 6 bases short, with 8 bases between. The DNA for the CDR3 is TGTGCCAGCAGGGAGACTTATGAAAAACTGTTTTTT. This translates into CASRETYEKLFF.

This clonotype has a count of ten or more. The chain uses TRBV20-1 and TRBJ2-5, with D perhaps TRBD2 (5 bases). Germline V gives CDR1 DFQATT, CDR2 SNEGSKA (reference sequence). The CDR3 consists of 15 residues. Trimming removed 1 base from V and 5 bases from J, with 17 bases in between. The CDR3 region has the DNA TGCAGTGCTAGAGTCCTAGGAGGAGGTTGGGAGACCCAGTACTTC. This gives the protein CSARVLGGGWETQYF.

The chain joins TRBV3-1 to TRBJ2-3; 11 nucleotides agree with TRBD2. The germline gives CDR1 LGHDT, CDR2 YNNKEL (reference sequence). The CDR3 has 19 amino acids. With 6 bases clipped from V and 2 bases from J, the junction kept 16 bases outside the gene matches. The CDR3 region is CASRFGQGLAGGPTDTQYF. As DNA, the CDR3 is TGTGCCAGCAGATTTGGACAGGGGTTAGCGGGGGGGCCCACAGATACGCAGTATTTT.

This clonotype was counted many times. The chain has TRBV11-1 and TRBJ2-6; D is undetermined. Deletions cut 2 bases from V and 2 bases from J, with 13 bases between. The CDR3 sequence is 17 residues long. Germline CDR1 reads SGHAT; CDR2 reads FQDESV (reference sequence). This CDR3 reads CASSLNVIGAGANVLTF. CDR3 nucleotide sequence: TGTGCCAGCAGCTTAAATGTAATAGGTGCTGGGGCCAACGTCCTGACTTTC.

This chain connects TRBV7-2 to TRBJ1-1; D gene unclear. V was pared by 5 bases and J by 1 base, with 8 bases between. This CDR3 comprises 13 residues. CDR1 and CDR2 from the germline V gene are SGHTA and FQGNSA. This CDR3 reads CASSGNWNTEAFF. The CDR3 DNA reads as TGTGCCAGCAGCGGGAACTGGAACACTGAAGCTTTCTTT.

In its sample, this clonotype was seen many times. The gene calls are TRBV5-4 and TRBJ2-1, with 9 bases identical to TRBD1. The CDR3 runs to 14 residues. Per the germline V gene, CDR1 is SGHNT and CDR2 is YYREEE (reference sequence). The V and J ends lost 4 bases and 9 bases, in that order; junction bases with no gene match: 8. For the CDR3, the DNA is TGTGCCAGCAGCCTGGACAGGGGAAGTCGTGAGCAGTTCTTC. Encoded protein: CASSLDRGSREQFF. The complete variable domain, with remaining parts taken from reference TRBV5-4 and TRBJ2-1, reads ETGVTQSPTHLIKTRGQQVTLRCSSQSGHNTVSWYQQALGQGPQFIFQYYREEENGRGNFPPRFSGLQFPNYSSELNVNALELDDSALYLCASSLDRGSREQFFGPGTRLTVL.

The V and J genes are TRBV7-3 and TRBJ2-3; maybe TRBD2 (6 bases). This CDR3 comprises 16 residues. The V gene lost 1 base and the J gene lost 1 base, with 12 bases spanning the gap. Germline V gives CDR1 SGHTA, CDR2 FQGTGA. CDR3 residues: CASSLIAGWGTDTQYF. In DNA form, the CDR3 reads TGTGCCAGCAGCTTAATTGCGGGGTGGGGCACAGATACGCAGTATTTT.

V and J are TRBV5-4 and TRBJ2-7; possibly TRBD1 for D (6 bases). This CDR3 is built from 14 residues. Germline assignment: CDR1 SGHNT and CDR2 YYREEE (reference sequence). Trimming removed 4 bases at V and 1 base at J, with 12 bases between. The CDR3 here is CASSRKDSSYEQYF. CDR3 sequence (DNA): TGTGCCAGCAGCCGAAAGGACAGTTCCTACGAGCAGTACTTC.

This clonotype appeared a few times. The chain recombines TRBV18 with TRBJ1-1; the D gene is possibly TRBD1 (5 bases). The CDR3 contains 16 residues. Germline V gene lookup returns CDR1 KGHSH and CDR2 LQKENI. V was shortened by 0 bases and J by 1 base, with 12 bases between the two germline ends. The CDR3 region has the DNA TGTGCCAGCTCACCACCGGTGCAGGGACCGAACACTGAAGCTTTCTTT. Its protein is CASSPPVQGPNTEAFF. The complete variable domain, with remaining parts taken from reference TRBV18 and TRBJ1-1, reads NAGVMQNPRHLVRRRGQEARLRCSPMKGHSHVYWYRQLPEEGLKFMVYLQKENIIDESGMPKERFSAEFPKEGPSILRIQQVVRGDSAAYFCASSPPVQGPNTEAFFGQGTRLTVV.

The table lists this clonotype with many counts. V gene TRBV7-9 combines with J gene TRBJ2-2, with TRBD2 identical over 10 bases. This CDR3 has 16 amino acids. J was trimmed by 7 bases and V by 5 bases; bases with no gene match: 10. CDR1 is SEHNR and CDR2 is FQNEAQ in the germline V gene (reference sequence). The CDR3 here is CASSPQPSGGIGELFF. CDR3 nucleotide sequence: TGTGCCAGCAGCCCCCAGCCTAGCGGGGGAATCGGGGAGCTGTTTTTT.

This clonotype has at least ten counts. This rearrangement joins TRBV7-9 to TRBJ2-3; perhaps TRBD1 as D (7 bases). The germline CDR1 and CDR2 sequences are SEHNR and FQNEAQ (reference sequence). The CDR3 runs 14 residues. The ends were cut back, 8 bases at V and 3 bases at J, with 15 bases in the middle. The CDR3 loop reads CASLRAGGTDTQYF. The DNA for the CDR3 is TGTGCCAGCTTGCGTGCAGGGGGGACAGATACGCAGTATTTT. Based on the CDR3 plus reference TRBV7-9 and TRBJ2-3, the full variable domain is DTGVSQNPRHKITKRGQNVTFRCDPISEHNRLYWYRQTLGQGPEFLTYFQNEAQLEKSRLLSDRFSAERPKGSFSTLEIQRTEQGDSAMYLCASLRAGGTDTQYFGPGTRLTVL.

The rearrangement links TRBV5-1 to TRBJ2-5; 7 nucleotides agree with TRBD2. The junction had 6 bases not matched to a gene; V was cut back by 5 bases and J by 5 bases. The CDR3 is 13 residues long. Per the germline V gene, CDR1 is SGHRS and CDR2 is YFSETQ. The CDR3 DNA is TGCGCCAGCAGTTGGGAGGGATCCGAGACCCAGTACTTC. Translated: CASSWEGSETQYF. The entire variable domain, with the rest obtained from reference TRBV5-1 and TRBJ2-5, is as follows: KAGVTQTPRYLIKTRGQQVTLSCSPISGHRSVSWYQQTPGQGLQFLFEYFSETQRNKGNFPGRFSGRQFSNSRSEMNVSTLELGDSALYLCASSWEGSETQYFGPGTRLLVL.

This clonotype has ten or more counts. This chain connects TRBV7-3 to TRBJ1-4, with D unresolved. The CDR3 is 12 residues long. In germline, CDR1 is SGHTA, CDR2 FQGTGA. Trimming left V 5 bases short and J 7 bases short, with 8 bases between. The CDR3 loop is CASSPGGEKLFF. CDR3 in DNA: TGTGCCAGCAGCCCGGGAGGTGAAAAACTGTTTTTT.

This clonotype was counted ten times or more. The genes are TRBV13 and TRBJ2-7; TRBD1 matches at 8 bases. Losses at the gene ends were 4 bases for V and 5 bases for J; bases not matched to a gene: 4. Germline CDR1 and CDR2: PRHDT and FYEKMQ (reference sequence). The CDR3 is 13 amino acids. In nucleotides, the CDR3 is TGTGCCAGCAGCTCCGGGACAGGCGACGAGCAGTACGTC. Translating gives CASSSGTGDEQYV.

This clonotype was detected a few times. The chain is built from TRBV5-6 and TRBJ1-2; 8 bases match TRBD1. The V and J ends lost 4 bases and 8 bases, in that order; junction bases with no gene match: 7. In germline, CDR1 is SGHDT, CDR2 YYEEEE. This CDR3 has 13 amino acids. The CDR3 nucleotides are TGTGCCAGCAGCCTCCGGACAGGGAGAGGCTACACCTTC. Its protein is CASSLRTGRGYTF.